These T cell receptor beta chains were read from a single sample in a study of cytomegalovirus exposure and HLA in healthy donors. Sequencing used immunoSEQ multiplex PCR; TCRdb keeps in-frame clones, though not all of them. The sample shows about 140,000 clones, 70% to 85% of them seen only once. What was sequenced was PBMCs. The receptors were sampled from a male donor in good health and CMV-seronegative. Both conserved end residues are part of each CDR3. A D gene is named only where the DNA matches it firmly. The size entry is marked missing in some rows and otherwise reads once, few, many or a size class.

clone size,V gene,D gene,J gene,CDR3 protein,CDR3 DNA
.,TRBV6-5,TRBD1,TRBJ2-7,CASTPRGLSYEQYF,TGTGCCAGCACCCCCAGGGGGTTGTCCTACGAGCAGTACTTC
.,TRBV5-1,TRBD2,TRBJ2-2,CASSLGLAGTNTGELFF,TGCGCCAGCAGCTTGGGACTAGCGGGTACGAACACCGGGGAGCTGTTTTTT
.,TRBV6-4,.,TRBJ2-5,CASSQDVQETQYF,TGTGCCAGCAGTCAGGATGTACAAGAGACCCAGTACTTC
.,TRBV9,.,TRBJ2-7,CASSPSTGLLEQYF,TGTGCCAGCAGCCCATCGACAGGCCTTCTTGAGCAGTACTTC
.,TRBV5-1,TRBD2,TRBJ2-1,CASSLAGAGNYNEQFF,TGCGCCAGCAGCTTGGCCGGAGCGGGAAACTACAATGAGCAGTTCTTC
.,TRBV13,TRBD1,TRBJ2-6,CASSLRDSWSGANVLTF,TGTGCCAGCAGCTTACGGGACAGCTGGTCTGGGGCCAACGTCCTGACTTTC
few,TRBV5-6,.,TRBJ1-2,CASSSLTGDYGYTF,TGTGCCAGCAGCTCCTTAACCGGGGACTATGGCTACACCTTC
.,TRBV21-1,.,TRBJ2-1,CASSKGRLRLYNEQFF,TGTGCCAGCAGCAAAGGGCGGCTAAGACTTTACAATGAGCAGTTCTTC
.,TRBV7-3,TRBD2,TRBJ2-1,CASSLGLAGENEQFF,TGTGCCAGCAGCTTGGGACTAGCGGGAGAAAATGAGCAGTTCTTC
once,TRBV11-3,TRBD2,TRBJ2-3,CASSKGRGDKADTQYF,TGTGCCAGCAGCAAGGGGCGGGGGGATAAAGCAGATACGCAGTATTTT
.,TRBV29-1,TRBD1,TRBJ1-2,CSVPGQTNYGYTF,TGCAGCGTGCCGGGACAGACTAACTATGGCTACACCTTC
.,TRBV7-4,.,TRBJ2-2,CASSSSRRVGSGELFF,TGTGCCAGCAGCTCGTCTAGGCGGGTCGGGTCCGGGGAGCTGTTTTTT
.,TRBV11-2,TRBD2,TRBJ2-7,CASSLLGLAGFTYEQYF,TGTGCCAGCAGCTTACTGGGTCTAGCGGGTTTCACCTACGAGCAGTACTTC
few,TRBV7-9,.,TRBJ1-1,CASILGLMNTEAFF,TGTGCCAGCATTCTCGGTCTGATGAACACTGAAGCTTTCTTT
.,TRBV10-3,.,TRBJ1-1,CAISESNGVGAFF,TGTGCCATCAGTGAGTCGAACGGGGTCGGAGCTTTCTTT
.,TRBV6-5,TRBD1,TRBJ1-1,CASSYTLQGEGTEAFF,TGTGCCAGCAGTTACACCCTTCAGGGGGAAGGAACTGAAGCTTTCTTT
.,TRBV10-3,TRBD1,TRBJ2-5,CAISGDRGRETQYF,TGTGCCATCAGCGGGGACAGGGGGCGAGAGACCCAGTACTTC
.,TRBV30,TRBD2,TRBJ2-7,CAWGTYAGTRSTYEQYF,TGTGCCTGGGGGACCTACGCCGGGACTAGATCCACCTACGAGCAGTACTTC
.,TRBV6-6,.,TRBJ2-1,CASSSLGTSPYNEQFF,TGTGCCAGCAGTAGCCTAGGGACATCACCCTACAATGAGCAGTTCTTC
.,TRBV2,.,TRBJ2-3,CASTSTDTQYF,TGTGCCAGCACTAGCACAGATACGCAGTATTTT
once,TRBV19,.,TRBJ2-2,CATSGYTGELFF,TGTGCCACCTCAGGCTACACCGGGGAGCTGTTTTTT
.,TRBV7-2,.,TRBJ1-5,CASTPRGGSDQPQHF,TGTGCCAGCACTCCAAGGGGCGGATCGGATCAGCCCCAGCATTTT
.,TRBV28,TRBD1,TRBJ2-7,CASSFRGRTSYEQYF,TGTGCCAGCAGTTTCAGGGGGCGCACCTCCTACGAGCAGTACTTC
.,TRBV5-4,TRBD1,TRBJ2-7,CASSLRDSYEQYF,TGTGCCAGCAGCCTCCGGGACAGCTACGAGCAGTACTTC
.,TRBV6-5,.,TRBJ2-5,CASSYSEGGETQYF,TGTGCCAGCAGTTACTCAGAGGGTGGAGAGACCCAGTACTTC
.,TRBV10-3,.,TRBJ2-7,CAISESGGGVLGGREQYF,TGTGCCATCAGTGAGTCGGGGGGCGGGGTCCTCGGGGGGAGAGAGCAGTACTTC
.,TRBV7-9,TRBD1,TRBJ2-7,CASSLPPGQGYEQYF,TGTGCCAGCAGCTTACCCCCTGGACAGGGGTACGAGCAGTACTTC
.,TRBV6-1,.,TRBJ2-7,CASSEGGGGYEQYF,TGTGCCAGCAGTGAAGGTGGAGGTGGCTACGAGCAGTACTTC